These 20 T cell receptor beta chains came from one sample sequenced in a study of T cells after posttransplantation cyclophosphamide. Data came from immunoSEQ multiplex PCR; TCRdb stores just in-frame clones and leaves some out. This sample carries roughly 40,000 clones and no singletons, and approximately 5% goes to the top ten. What was sequenced was PBMCs. The receptor set was obtained from a woman in her forties or fifties in good health and a related stem cell transplant donor.

This clone was counted at least ten times. The chain joins TRBV5-1 to TRBJ2-1; perhaps TRBD1 as D (7 bases). This CDR3 spans 15 amino acids. From germline, CDR1 is SGHRS and CDR2 YFSETQ. Trimming took 4 bases from V and 2 from J, leaving 13 bases between them. In DNA form, the CDR3 reads TGCGCCAGCAGCCGACAGGGAGGCACCTACAATGAGCAGTTCTTC. Protein: CASSRQGGTYNEQFF.

In its sample, this clone was seen many times. The chain links TRBV11-3 to TRBJ2-2; D may be TRBD2 (5 bases). The V and J ends lost 5 bases and 8 bases respectively, with 12 bases between them. This CDR3 comprises 13 residues. The germline V gene encodes CDR1 SGHNT and CDR2 YENEEA. CDR3 DNA sequence: TGTGCCAGCAGCCGGACTCCCTCTGGGGAGCTGTTTTTT. As protein: CASSRTPSGELFF.

In its sample, this clone was seen many times. The chain links TRBV18 to TRBJ1-1; 7 nucleotides agree with TRBD1. The trim removed 0 bases at V and 0 bases at J, leaving 7 bases unmatched. Germline-derived CDR1 and CDR2 are KGHSH and LQKENI. The CDR3 totals 17 residues. The CDR3 spells CASSPPRQGGMNTEAFF. The CDR3, as DNA: TGTGCCAGCTCACCACCGAGGCAGGGGGGTATGAACACTGAAGCTTTCTTT.

This clone was picked up many times. The rearrangement uses TRBV19 and TRBJ1-1; 11 bases are shared with TRBD1. Germline CDR1 is LNHDA and CDR2 is SQIVND (reference sequence). CDR3 size: 16 residues. V gave up 3 bases and J gave up 3 bases; unmatched junction bases: 6. CDR3 residues: CASSIGTGGRDTEAFF. The CDR3 DNA reads as TGTGCCAGTAGTATCGGGACAGGGGGTAGAGACACTGAAGCTTTCTTT. The full variable domain, rest sourced from reference TRBV19 and TRBJ1-1, is DGGITQSPKYLFRKEGQNVTLSCEQNLNHDAMYWYRQDPGQGLRLIYYSQIVNDFQKGDIAEGYSVSREKKESFPLTVTSAQKNPTAFYLCASSIGTGGRDTEAFFGQGTRLTVV.

There are a few counts of this clone. The rearrangement uses TRBV27 and TRBJ2-3, with 10 bases lining up with TRBD2. The junction had 7 bases not matched to a gene; V was cut back by 2 bases and J by 2 bases. CDR1 MNHEY and CDR2 SMNVEV come from the germline V gene (reference sequence). The CDR3 runs 17 residues. CDR3 residues: CASSLSLAGATTDTQYF. CDR3 sequence (DNA): TGTGCCAGCAGTTTAAGCCTAGCGGGGGCCACCACAGATACGCAGTATTTT.

The sample holds many counts of this clone. The J gene is TRBJ1-1, the V gene TRBV28, with D possibly being TRBD1 (6 bases). Trimming left V 6 bases short and J 5 bases short, with 19 bases between. Germline CDR1 and CDR2: MDHEN and SYDVKM. CDR3 size: 15 residues. Here the CDR3 reads CASRFPGGGRTEAFF. The CDR3 DNA reads TGTGCCAGCAGGTTCCCCGGGGGGGGGCGAACTGAAGCTTTCTTT.

This clone was seen ten or more times. The V gene is TRBV5-1, the J gene TRBJ1-2; 12 bases are a match to TRBD1. The CDR3 has 18 amino acids. CDR1 and CDR2 (germline): SGHRS, YFSETQ. Trimming cost V 2 bases and J 10 bases; bases outside gene matches: 18. CDR3 bases: TGCGCCAGCAGCTTCGCCGGGACAGGGGGCGCGAGGAACAGTGTCTACACCTTC. Protein product: CASSFAGTGGARNSVYTF.

There are many counts of this clone. The V and J genes are TRBV2 and TRBJ2-7, with D maybe TRBD2 (6 bases). Germline V gene sequence: CDR1 SNHLY, CDR2 FYNNEI. The V end lost 1 base, the J end lost 1 base, and 11 bases lay between the germline ends. The CDR3 has 15 amino acids. The CDR3 nucleotides read TGTGCCAGCAGTGAAGGAGCGGGTCCTTCCTACGAGCAGTACTTC. Residues: CASSEGAGPSYEQYF.

There are many counts of this clone. A read error is possible here, since a much larger clone lies one base away. The V and J genes are TRBV7-7 and TRBJ1-1; 9 bases agree with TRBD1. CDR3 length: 13 amino acids. Germline CDR1 reads SSHAT; CDR2 reads FNYEAQ (reference sequence). V was clipped by 3 bases and J by 4 bases; unmatched bases: 0. CDR3 bases: TGTGCCAGCAGCTTGACAGGGGGCACTGAAGCTTTCTTT. Residues: CASSLTGGTEAFF.

This clone was seen ten or more times. The chain combines TRBV7-9 with TRBJ1-1; 12 bases are a match to TRBD1. This CDR3 comprises 18 residues. V lost 3 bases to trimming and J lost 4 bases; unmatched junction nucleotides: 12. Germline CDR1 reads SEHNR; CDR2 reads FQNEAQ (reference sequence). The CDR3 protein is CASSFTRDRGRRGTEAFF. CDR3 DNA: TGTGCCAGCAGCTTTACGAGGGACAGGGGGCGGCGGGGCACTGAAGCTTTCTTT.

This clone was picked up a small number of times. The chain's CDR3 is CALQQYAYNEQFF. CDR3 DNA sequence: TGTGCATTGCAACAGTACGCCTACAATGAGCAGTTCTTC. V is TRBV7-7 and J is TRBJ2-1, with D hard to call. The CDR3 covers 13 residues. Germline V gene sequence: CDR1 SSHAT, CDR2 FNYEAQ (reference sequence).

Ten or more counts support this clone. V usage is TRBV7-2 and J usage is TRBJ2-5, with D hard to call. CDR3 size: 14 residues. The V end lost 1 base, the J end lost 9 bases, and 15 bases lay between the germline ends. Germline V CDR1 and CDR2: SGHTA, FQGNSA. The CDR3 region is CASSLGWPQVAQYF. CDR3 in DNA: TGTGCCAGCAGCTTAGGATGGCCTCAGGTGGCCCAGTACTTC.

This clone was picked up many times. CDR3 in amino acids: CASSGLTGTSGGTDTQYF. The CDR3 DNA reads as TGTGCCAGCAGCGGCTTAACCGGGACTAGCGGGGGCACAGATACGCAGTATTTT. This chain joins TRBV28 and TRBJ2-3; 13 nucleotides agree with TRBD2. Looked up from germline, CDR1 is MDHEN and CDR2 is SYDVKM. This CDR3 has 18 amino acids. V lost 6 bases and J lost 1; bases outside the gene matches: 10.

This clone was seen repeatedly, ten times or more. The sample has other DNA sequences that encode this CDR3 too. The genes are TRBV7-2 and TRBJ1-2; D call uncertain. Germline V gene lookup returns CDR1 SGHTA and CDR2 FQGNSA. CDR3 size: 12 residues. The V end was cut by 1 base, the J end by 4 bases, with 4 bases between. The CDR3 protein is CASSLDSYGYTF. CDR3 sequence (DNA): TGTGCCAGCAGCTTAGACAGCTATGGCTACACCTTC.

This clone was seen many times. The chain is built from TRBV10-3 and TRBJ2-1; 9 positions match TRBD2. The CDR3 totals 19 residues. V lost 3 bases to trimming and J lost 0 bases; unmatched junction nucleotides: 12. Germline assignment: CDR1 ENHRY and CDR2 SYGVKD. Here the CDR3 DNA reads TGTGCCATCAGTGAAGAGGCAGCGGGGGGACTGAGCTCCTACAATGAGCAGTTCTTC. Translation gives CAISEEAAGGLSSYNEQFF.

Many counts were recorded for this clone. The rearrangement links TRBV6-1 to TRBJ2-2; tentative D call: TRBD1 (5 bases). Germline V gene lookup returns CDR1 MNHNS and CDR2 SASEGT. Trimming removed 7 bases from V and 1 base from J, with 10 bases in between. The length of the CDR3 is 14 residues. CDR3 sequence (DNA): TGTGCCAGCACCAAAACAGGGAACACCGGGGAGCTGTTTTTT. Amino acids: CASTKTGNTGELFF.

This clone was observed many times. The chain uses TRBV5-1 and TRBJ1-2, with 7 bases that match TRBD1. This CDR3 is 13 amino acids long. With V trimmed by 3 bases and J by 8 bases, 7 bases remained unmatched. CDR1 and CDR2 (germline): SGHRS, YFSETQ. The DNA of the CDR3 is TGCGCCAGCAGCTGGCAAACAGGGGACGGCTACACCTTC. Its protein is CASSWQTGDGYTF.

Ten or more counts support this clone. The chain combines TRBV19 with TRBJ1-5, with a tentative D call TRBD1 (6 bases). V lost 3 bases and J 2 bases, leaving 14 bases between the germline ends. This CDR3 spans 16 amino acids. Germline V gene lookup returns CDR1 LNHDA and CDR2 SQIVND (reference sequence). CDR3 in amino acids: CASSIEGRGGNQPQHF. DNA for the CDR3: TGTGCCAGTAGTATTGAGGGCAGGGGAGGCAATCAGCCCCAGCATTTT.

This chain uses TRBV19 with TRBJ2-5; TRBD1 matches at 11 bases. The better agreement between TRBJ2-7 and the DNA end casts doubt on the J call. The V gene's germline CDR1 is LNHDA and CDR2 SQIVND (reference sequence). This CDR3 has 15 residues. CDR3 protein: CASSQPGQGAYEQYF. The CDR3 DNA sequence: TGTGCCAGTAGTCAACCGGGACAGGGGGCCTACGAGCAGTACTTC.

Many counts were recorded for this clone. This chain links TRBV6-6 with TRBJ2-3, with TRBD1 matching over 10 bases. Unmatched junction bases numbered 3, after V lost 5 bases and J lost 1 base. This CDR3 contains 15 residues. Germline lookup yields CDR1 MNHNY and CDR2 SVGAGI (reference sequence). For the CDR3, the DNA is TGTGCCAGCAGTACCGGGACAGGGGGCACAGATACGCAGTATTTT. Protein product: CASSTGTGGTDTQYF.